These T cell receptor beta chains were read from a single sample in a study of patients and donors after allogeneic stem cell transplantation. Via MiXCR, TCRdb re-called the RT-PCR reads, giving one row per CDR3 protein. The top ten clones hold more than 20% of a sample with about 74,000 distinct CDR3 sequences, approximately 25% of them seen once. Sequencing was carried out using blood, either unsorted or a sorted T cell fraction (not recorded which). The receptors were gathered from a human donor who was either an allogeneic HSCT recipient or a stem cell or donor lymphocyte infusion donor (not recorded which). It is not recorded whose cells these are; they may come from a transplant donor. The CDR3 runs from the conserved cysteine through the conserved F or W. A D gene is named only where the DNA matches it firmly. A row's size may be missing; if present it is once, few, many or a size class.

d_call,v_call,j_call,clone_size,cdr3_nt,cdr3_aa
.,TRBV3-1,TRBJ2-1,.,TGTGCCAGCAGCCAAGGTATCCTATACAATGAGCAGTTCTTC,CASSQGILYNEQFF
TRBD1,TRBV4-2,TRBJ1-4,.,TGTGCCAGCAGCCGCGGACAGGGGAATGAAAAACTGTTTTTT,CASSRGQGNEKLFF
.,TRBV9,TRBJ1-1,few,TGTGCCAGCAGCGCCTACCGGGCTTCGAACACTGAAGCTTTCTTT,CASSAYRASNTEAFF
TRBD2,TRBV4-3,TRBJ2-1,few,TGCGCCAGCAGCCACTTAAGCGGGACCACTTACAATGAGCAGTTCTTC,CASSHLSGTTYNEQFF
TRBD1,TRBV5-1,TRBJ1-5,few,TGCGCCAGCAGGGTGGACAGGGATCAGCCCCAGCATTTT,CASRVDRDQPQHF
TRBD1,TRBV3-1,TRBJ2-1,.,TGTGCCAGCAGCGTGGGGACAGGGCGGTACAATGAGCAGTTCTTC,CASSVGTGRYNEQFF
.,TRBV3-1,TRBJ2-2,few,TGTGCCAGCAGCCAAGAAACTGTTTCCACCGGGGAGCTGTTTTTT,CASSQETVSTGELFF
.,TRBV7-8,TRBJ1-1,.,TGTGCCAGCAGCTTAGAGGCACGACTGGTCACTGAAGCTTTCTTT,CASSLEARLVTEAFF
TRBD2,TRBV7-6,TRBJ2-3,.,TGTGCCAGCAGCCTTGGGGCTAGCGGACGCACAGATACGCAGTATTTT,CASSLGASGRTDTQYF
.,TRBV29-1,TRBJ1-2,few,TGCAGCGTTGAAGGGGGGAGCTTCTATGGCTACACCTTC,CSVEGGSFYGYTF